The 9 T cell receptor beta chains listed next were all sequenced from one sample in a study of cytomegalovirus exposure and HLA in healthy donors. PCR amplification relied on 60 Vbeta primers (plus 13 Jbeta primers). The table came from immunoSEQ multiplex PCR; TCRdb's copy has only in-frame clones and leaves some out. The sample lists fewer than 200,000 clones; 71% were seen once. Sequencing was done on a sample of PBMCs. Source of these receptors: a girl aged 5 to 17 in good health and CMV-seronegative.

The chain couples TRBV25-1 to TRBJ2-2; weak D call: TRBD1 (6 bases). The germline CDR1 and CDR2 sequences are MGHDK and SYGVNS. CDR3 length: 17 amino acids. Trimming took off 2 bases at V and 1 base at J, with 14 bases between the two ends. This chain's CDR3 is CASSERPGDKNTGELFF. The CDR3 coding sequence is TGTGCCAGCAGTGAAAGGCCAGGGGACAAGAACACCGGGGAGCTGTTTTTT.

CDR3 sequence: CASSHQGASSDYGYTF. As DNA, the CDR3 is TGCGCCAGCAGCCACCAGGGGGCTTCGTCCGACTATGGCTACACCTTC. J is TRBJ1-2 and V is TRBV4-1; 8 bases line up with TRBD1. V was clipped by 3 bases and J by 3 bases; unmatched bases: 9. The CDR3 spans 16 residues. Germline CDR1 MGHRA, CDR2 YSYEKL.

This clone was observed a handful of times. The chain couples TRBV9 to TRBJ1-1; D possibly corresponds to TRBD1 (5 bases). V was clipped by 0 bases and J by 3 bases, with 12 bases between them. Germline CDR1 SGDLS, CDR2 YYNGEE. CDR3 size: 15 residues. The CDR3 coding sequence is TGTGCCAGCAGCGTAGCTCTCCGGGGGGACACTGAAGCTTTCTTT. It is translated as CASSVALRGDTEAFF.

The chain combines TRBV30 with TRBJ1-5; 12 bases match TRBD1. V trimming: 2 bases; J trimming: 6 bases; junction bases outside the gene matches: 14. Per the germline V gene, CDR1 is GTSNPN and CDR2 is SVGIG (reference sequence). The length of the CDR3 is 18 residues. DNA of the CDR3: TGTGCCTGGAGTAGCAGGGACAGGGGGCTTTGGGGTTCTCAGCCCCAGCATTTT. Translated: CAWSSRDRGLWGSQPQHF.

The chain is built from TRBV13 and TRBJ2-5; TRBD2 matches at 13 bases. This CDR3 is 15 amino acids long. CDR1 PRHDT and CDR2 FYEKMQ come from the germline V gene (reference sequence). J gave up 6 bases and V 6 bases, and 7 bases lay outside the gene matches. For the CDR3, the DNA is TGTGCCAGCAGGGGGACTAGCGGGGAACAAAAGACCCAGTACTTC. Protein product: CASRGTSGEQKTQYF.

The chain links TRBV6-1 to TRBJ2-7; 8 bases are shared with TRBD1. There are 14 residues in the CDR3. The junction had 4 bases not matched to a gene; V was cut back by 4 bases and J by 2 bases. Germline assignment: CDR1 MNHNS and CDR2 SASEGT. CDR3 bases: TGTGCCAGCAGTGGCTCGGGACAGGCCTACGAGCAGTACTTC. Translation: CASSGSGQAYEQYF.

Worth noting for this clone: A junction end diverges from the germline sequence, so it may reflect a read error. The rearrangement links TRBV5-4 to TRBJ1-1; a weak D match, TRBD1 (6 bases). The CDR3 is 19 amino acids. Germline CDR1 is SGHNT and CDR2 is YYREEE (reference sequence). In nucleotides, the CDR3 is TGTGCCAGCGGCTTTCCAGCCCGGGGGGCCGGGTACAGGAACACTGAAGCTTTCTTT. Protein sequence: CASGFPARGAGYRNTEAFF.

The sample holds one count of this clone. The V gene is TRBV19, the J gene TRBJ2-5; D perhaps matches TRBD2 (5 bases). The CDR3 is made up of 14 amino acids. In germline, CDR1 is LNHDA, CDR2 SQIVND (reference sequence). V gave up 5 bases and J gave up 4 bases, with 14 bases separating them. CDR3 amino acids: CASSADSRRETQYF. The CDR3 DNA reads TGTGCCAGTAGTGCGGACTCTAGAAGAGAGACCCAGTACTTC.

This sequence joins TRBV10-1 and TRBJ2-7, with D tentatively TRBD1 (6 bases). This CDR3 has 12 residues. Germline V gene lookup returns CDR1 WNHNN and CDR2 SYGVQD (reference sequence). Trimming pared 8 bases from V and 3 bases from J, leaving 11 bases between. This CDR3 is CASGTGIYEQYF. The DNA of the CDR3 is TGCGCCAGCGGTACAGGGATCTACGAGCAGTACTTC.